Listed below are T cell receptor beta chains from one sample, sequenced in a study of CD8 T cells in Susac syndrome. Each CDR3 protein gets one entry after TCRdb re-called the immunoSEQ multiplex PCR reads with MiXCR. The sample lists 150,000 to 200,000 distinct CDR3 sequences; approximately 95% were seen once. The sample was CD8+ T cells from PBMCs. These receptor sequences come from a human donor with multiple sclerosis. Both conserved end residues are part of each CDR3. The D gene is left open where the match is weak. Clone size appears in some rows only: once, few, many, or a class for an expanded clone.

size: -; D: -; J: TRBJ2-1; V: TRBV19; CDR3: CASSDRNYNEQFF; DNA: TGTGCCAGTAGCGATAGGAACTACAATGAGCAGTTCTTC
size: -; D: -; J: TRBJ2-7; V: TRBV18; CDR3: CASSPQAYEQYF; DNA: TGTGCCAGCTCACCGCAGGCCTACGAGCAGTACTTC
size: -; D: -; J: TRBJ2-7; V: TRBV9; CDR3: CASSVGDPTDEQYF; DNA: TGTGCCAGCAGCGTAGGGGACCCTACCGACGAGCAGTACTTC
size: -; D: -; J: TRBJ1-2; V: TRBV28; CDR3: CASVNRAQGFRYTF; DNA: TGTGCCAGCGTAAACCGGGCCCAGGGTTTTCGCTACACCTTC
size: -; D: TRBD2; J: TRBJ2-1; V: TRBV20-1; CDR3: CSAREFGRGAHLYNEQFF; DNA: TGCAGTGCTAGAGAGTTTGGGCGGGGGGCCCATTTGTACAATGAGCAGTTCTTC
size: once; D: -; J: TRBJ2-2; V: TRBV11-2; CDR3: CASSPLPSSNTGELFF; DNA: TGTGCCAGCAGCCCGCTCCCATCCTCGAACACCGGGGAGCTGTTTTTT
size: once; D: -; J: TRBJ1-5; V: TRBV9; CDR3: CASSVEGGRVQPQHF; DNA: TGTGCCAGCAGCGTAGAAGGGGGGAGGGTTCAGCCCCAGCATTTT
size: -; D: TRBD2; J: TRBJ2-1; V: TRBV6-2/TRBV6-3; CDR3: CASSYRAGEDNNEQFF; DNA: TGTGCCAGCAGTTACAGGGCGGGAGAGGATAACAATGAGCAGTTCTTC
size: -; D: TRBD1; J: TRBJ2-7; V: TRBV10-3; CDR3: CAITGTGTSEQYF; DNA: TGTGCCATCACCGGGACAGGGACCAGCGAGCAGTACTTC
size: -; D: TRBD2; J: TRBJ2-1; V: TRBV29-1; CDR3: CSDLAGEVGEQFF; DNA: TGCAGCGATCTAGCGGGAGAGGTGGGTGAGCAGTTCTTC
size: -; D: -; J: TRBJ2-1; V: TRBV12-3/TRBV12-4; CDR3: CASSPEYNEQFF; DNA: TGTGCCAGCAGTCCGGAGTACAATGAGCAGTTCTTC
size: -; D: TRBD1; J: TRBJ1-4; V: TRBV12-3/TRBV12-4; CDR3: CASSLALDRMAKLFF; DNA: TGTGCCAGCAGTTTGGCTCTGGACAGGATGGCAAAACTGTTTTTT
size: -; D: -; J: TRBJ2-3; V: TRBV20-1; CDR3: CSATAGASADTQYF; DNA: TGCAGTGCTACGGCGGGGGCCTCGGCAGATACGCAGTATTTT
size: -; D: -; J: TRBJ1-3; V: TRBV29-1; CDR3: CSVEDRAAIYSGNTIYF; DNA: TGCAGCGTTGAAGATCGGGCAGCTATTTACTCTGGAAACACCATATATTTT
size: -; D: -; J: TRBJ1-2; V: TRBV11-2; CDR3: CASSLDRDIYGYTF; DNA: TGTGCCAGCAGCTTAGACCGGGACATCTATGGCTACACCTTC
size: -; D: TRBD2; J: TRBJ2-1; V: TRBV4-1; CDR3: CASSQVTSGRIYNEQFF; DNA: TGCGCCAGCAGCCAAGTGACTAGCGGGAGGATTTACAATGAGCAGTTCTTC
size: -; D: TRBD1; J: TRBJ2-7; V: TRBV6-5; CDR3: CASRPFKTGEDEQYF; DNA: TGTGCCAGCAGACCGTTCAAGACAGGGGAGGACGAGCAGTACTTC
size: -; D: -; J: TRBJ1-6; V: TRBV28; CDR3: CASSSRASPLHF; DNA: TGTGCCAGCAGTTCACGGGCTTCACCCCTCCACTTT
size: -; D: -; J: TRBJ2-3; V: TRBV9; CDR3: CASSVDTFSTDTQYF; DNA: TGTGCCAGCAGCGTAGATACATTTAGCACAGATACGCAGTATTTT
size: -; D: -; J: TRBJ2-7; V: TRBV20-1; CDR3: CSASPTGLGSYEQYF; DNA: TGCAGTGCTAGCCCTACAGGGCTTGGCTCCTACGAGCAGTACTTC
size: once; D: -; J: TRBJ2-7; V: TRBV28; CDR3: CASSYQGPKDEQYF; DNA: TGTGCCAGCAGTTACCAGGGACCCAAGGACGAGCAGTACTTC
size: -; D: TRBD1; J: TRBJ1-5; V: TRBV27; CDR3: CAVKGTGSAQHF; DNA: TGTGCCGTAAAGGGGACAGGCTCGGCCCAGCATTTT
size: -; D: -; J: TRBJ2-1; V: TRBV3-1; CDR3: CASSQVGGLSYNEQFF; DNA: TGTGCCAGCAGCCAAGTGGGGGGGCTATCCTACAATGAGCAGTTCTTC